The 8 T cell receptor beta chains listed next were all sequenced from one sample in a study of response to subunit inactivated influenza vaccine. TCRdb reprocessed the RT-PCR reads with MiXCR, giving one entry per CDR3 protein. The repertoire holds 600,000 to 850,000 distinct CDR3 sequences, with 14% as singletons. Here the sequenced sample was PBMCs from blood, taken 14 days before vaccination. The source is a man in his fifties who received an inactivated influenza vaccine.

The V and J genes are TRBV27 and TRBJ2-1; D is perhaps TRBD2 (6 bases). Trimming removed 1 base at V and 13 bases at J, with 26 bases between. The CDR3 is 17 amino acids. CDR1 MNHEY and CDR2 SMNVEV come from the germline V gene (reference sequence). The DNA for the CDR3 is TGTGCCAGCAGTTTATGGACCGCGCGCCGGCGGGAAGGGGTCCAGTTCTTC. Its protein product is CASSLWTARRREGVQFF.

The V gene is TRBV5-1, the J gene TRBJ1-1, with TRBD1 matching over 7 bases. There are 14 residues in the CDR3. CDR1 and CDR2 from the germline V gene are SGHRS and YFSETQ. Trimming removed 2 bases from V and 5 bases from J; junction bases left unmatched: 6. CDR3 sequence: CASSFGQDGTEAFF. The CDR3, as DNA: TGCGCCAGCAGCTTCGGACAGGACGGGACTGAAGCTTTCTTT. Full variable domain (remainder filled in from reference TRBV5-1 and TRBJ1-1): KAGVTQTPRYLIKTRGQQVTLSCSPISGHRSVSWYQQTPGQGLQFLFEYFSETQRNKGNFPGRFSGRQFSNSRSEMNVSTLELGDSALYLCASSFGQDGTEAFFGQGTRLTVV.

The rearrangement links TRBV5-1 to TRBJ2-3; 12 bases fit TRBD2. The length of the CDR3 is 16 residues. Germline values: CDR1 SGHRS, CDR2 YFSETQ. Unmatched junction bases numbered 8, after V lost 0 bases and J lost 9 bases. CDR3 sequence reads: CASSLAPLAGGGTQYF. The CDR3 DNA sequence: TGCGCCAGCAGCTTGGCCCCCCTAGCGGGGGGGGGGACGCAGTATTTT.

This clonotype showed up just a few times. The chain is built from TRBV29-1 and TRBJ2-3; D gene ambiguous. Trimming pared 7 bases from V and 3 bases from J, leaving 11 bases between. The CDR3 contains 12 residues. CDR1 is SQVTM and CDR2 is ANQGSEA in the germline V gene. CDR3 loop: CSGLFWTDTQYF. In DNA form, the CDR3 reads TGCAGCGGGCTGTTTTGGACAGATACGCAGTATTTT.

This clonotype was found many times. V usage is TRBV9 and J usage is TRBJ1-4; no definite D call. V was shortened by 3 bases and J by 8 bases, with 8 bases between the two germline ends. Germline CDR1 SGDLS, CDR2 YYNGEE. CDR3 length equals 12 residues. The CDR3 loop is CASSAANEKLFF. The CDR3 DNA follows: TGTGCCAGCAGCGCGGCCAACGAAAAACTGTTTTTT.

This clonotype was seen a few times. This sequence joins TRBV11-2 and TRBJ2-1; D call uncertain. The CDR3 consists of 16 residues. Germline lookup yields CDR1 SGHAT and CDR2 FQNNGV. V was trimmed by 1 base and J by 1 base, leaving 11 bases between them. The chain's CDR3 is CASSLVRPPSYNEQFF. The CDR3 coding sequence is TGTGCCAGCAGCTTAGTGCGGCCCCCATCCTACAATGAGCAGTTCTTC.

This clonotype was detected a few times. The rearrangement uses TRBV4-3 and TRBJ2-7; the match to TRBD2 covers 14 bases. Germline values: CDR1 LGHNA, CDR2 YSLEER. CDR3 length equals 15 residues. The V and J ends lost 4 bases and 5 bases, in that order; junction bases with no gene match: 4. CDR3 bases: TGCGCCAGCAGCCTTGGGACTAGCGGGGGCCACGAGCAGTACTTC. This gives the protein CASSLGTSGGHEQYF.

This clonotype came up a few times. V gene TRBV2 combines with J gene TRBJ1-1, with a tentative D call TRBD1 (6 bases). V was clipped by 3 bases and J by 1 base, with 9 bases between them. Germline V gives CDR1 SNHLY, CDR2 FYNNEI. This CDR3 has 14 amino acids. CDR3 nucleotide sequence: TGTGCCAGCAGTGACAGGACAGCGAACACTGAAGCTTTCTTT. It yields the protein CASSDRTANTEAFF.